Included here is one T cell receptor (beta chain) sequence, with context. Its target antigen remains unknown. Base-call qualities are not available, and no considerably larger clone is one nucleotide away. These data come from a study of PD-1 blockade in classical Hodgkin lymphoma (dated by TCRdb to about 2020). About the investigation overall: Nivolumab dosing was 3 mg/kg intravenously every 2 weeks, continuing until either disease progression or unacceptable toxicity. The study used TCR beta sequencing and CyTOF to define a peripheral blood immune signature of response to PD-1 blockade in classical Hodgkin lymphoma. Overall results and qualifications from the work: A significant rise by C4D1 was seen in CD4+ but not CD8+ TCR diversity (p=0.0027 vs p=0.16), with the rise being most apparent in complete responders (p=0.02). Baseline diversity similar to that of newly diagnosed patients was observed in trial patients achieving complete response, whereas significantly lower diversity was observed in partial responders and progressors. Lower diversity was observed in patients in whom nivolumab was started less than 1 year after ASCT, and these patients were excluded from later analyses so that confounding by immune reconstitution would be avoided. Baseline TCR diversity was reported to be lower in newly diagnosed patients than in healthy donors and to be lower still in relapsed/refractory patients. Only a single clinical trial cohort was studied, and what caused the repertoire differences, possibly disease activity or prior therapy, remained undefined.

The Qiagen DNeasy kit was used to extract genomic DNA from unsorted PBMCs and from the negatively selected CD4+ and CD8+ fractions. Using primers that anneal to V and J segments, immunoSEQ multiplex PCR amplified the TCR beta CDR3 regions. A synthetic immune receptor repertoire was used to minimize amplification bias, and any remaining bias was removed computationally after sequencing. The paper's processing steps were these. Repertoire diversity was quantified as the Shannon entropy index using custom Python scripts. Unsorted, CD4+ and CD8+ repertoires were analyzed separately, except in combined analyses where CD4+ and CD8+ sequences were merged in silico. A clone counted as expanded when the clone's frequency after treatment rose at least 2-fold relative to C1D1, and clones undetected at baseline were given a pseudocount of 0.5. Singleton clones were defined as clones with 0 or 1 copy at C1D1, and non-singleton clones were defined as clones with 2 or more copies. Clones expanded in unsorted samples were assigned a CD4+, CD8+ or unknown annotation through matching of protein sequences in sorted samples from the same patient. Wilcoxon tests were applied to paired samples to test diversity changes from C1D1 to C4D1. Entries here come from immuneACCESS through TCRdb and include only in-frame sequences with V and J called. Some clones fail to appear in such tables; in the studies checked, an unresolved V gene covers under half of the shortfall, and the cause of the remainder is unknown. That table furnishes V, J and clone size, whereas the DNA furnished D and trimming. This sample has 50,000 or so clones in its table, and around nine tenths of those were observed once. In total, the top ten clones hold roughly 7.1% of the sample.

The sample's time point label, in plain terms: cycle 4 day 1 (C4D1), after 6 weeks of nivolumab. Every trial patient had relapsed following autologous stem cell transplantation, and prior brentuximab vedotin exposure was what differed among cohorts A, B and C. The trial cohort included more than 55 patients with relapsed/refractory classical Hodgkin lymphoma, and each patient had a best overall response of complete response, partial response or progressive disease. Single-agent nivolumab was administered to trial patients in the multi-cohort phase II CheckMate 205 trial. An independent review committee assessed best overall response by applying the 2007 International Working Group response criteria. Trial PBMCs were collected just before the start of nivolumab (C1D1) and during therapy at cycle 2 day 1 and cycle 4 day 1. Peripheral blood was collected in 8 mL Vacutainer Cell Preparation Tubes, from which PBMCs were isolated by centrifugation and then cryopreserved.

This clonotype was sampled from a human donor with classical Hodgkin lymphoma. The material was peripheral blood mononuclear cells (PBMCs), obtained before the fourth cycle of nivolumab.

The CDR3 region reads CASSFRGAGANVLTF. The bases read TGTGCCAGCAGTTTCCGGGGGGCCGGGGCCAACGTCCTGACTTTC. The chain is assembled from TRBV28 and TRBJ2-6; TRBD2 is a weak D gene call, 7 bases matching. Per the germline V gene, MDHEN is the CDR1 and SYDVKM is the CDR2. V gives up 3 bases and J gives up 4 bases, and the segment between their germline ends measures 10 bases. Reading from cysteine to phenylalanine, the CDR3 counts 15 amino acids. Only the CDR3 DNA stays, 45 bases, in frame from base 1.